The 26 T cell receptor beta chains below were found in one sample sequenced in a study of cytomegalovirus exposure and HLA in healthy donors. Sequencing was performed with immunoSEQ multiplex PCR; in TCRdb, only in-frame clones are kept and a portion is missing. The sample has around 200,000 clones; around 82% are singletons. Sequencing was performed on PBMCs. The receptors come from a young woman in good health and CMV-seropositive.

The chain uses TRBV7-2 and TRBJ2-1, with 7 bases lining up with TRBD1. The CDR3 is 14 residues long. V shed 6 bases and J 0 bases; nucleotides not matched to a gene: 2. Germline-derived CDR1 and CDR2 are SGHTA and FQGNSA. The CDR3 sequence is CASRGQTSYNEQFF. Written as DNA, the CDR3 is TGTGCCAGCAGGGGACAGACCTCCTACAATGAGCAGTTCTTC.

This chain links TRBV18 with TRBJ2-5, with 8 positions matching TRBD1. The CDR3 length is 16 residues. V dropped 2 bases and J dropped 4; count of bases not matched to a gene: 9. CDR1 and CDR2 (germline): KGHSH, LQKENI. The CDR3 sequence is CASSPTPGGLRETQYF. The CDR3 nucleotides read TGTGCCAGCTCACCAACCCCAGGGGGCTTACGAGAGACCCAGTACTTC.

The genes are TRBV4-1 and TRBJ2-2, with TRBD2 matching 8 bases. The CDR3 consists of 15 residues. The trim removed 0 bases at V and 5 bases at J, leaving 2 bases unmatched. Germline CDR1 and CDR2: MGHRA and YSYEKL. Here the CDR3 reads CASSQDGGVTGELFF. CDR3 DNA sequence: TGCGCCAGCAGCCAAGACGGGGGGGTAACCGGGGAGCTGTTTTTT.

CDR3 amino acids: CASRGTSGGTGTDTQYF. As DNA, the CDR3 is TGTGCCAGCAGAGGGACTAGCGGGGGTACGGGGACAGATACGCAGTATTTT. This chain links TRBV9 with TRBJ2-3; 14 bases are shared with TRBD2. V lost 5 bases and J lost 3; bases outside the gene matches: 8. CDR3 length: 17 residues. Germline CDR1 is SGDLS and CDR2 is YYNGEE. Combining the CDR3 with reference TRBV9 and TRBJ2-3 gives the whole variable domain DSGVTQTPKHLITATGQRVTLRCSPRSGDLSVYWYQQSLDQGLQFLIQYYNGEERAKGNILERFSAQQFPDLHSELNLSSLELGDSALYFCASRGTSGGTGTDTQYFGPGTRLTVL.

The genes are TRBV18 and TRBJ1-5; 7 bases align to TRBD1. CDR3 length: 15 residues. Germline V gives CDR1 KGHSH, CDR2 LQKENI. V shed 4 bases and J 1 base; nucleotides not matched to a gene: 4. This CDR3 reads CASSRTGVSNQPQHF. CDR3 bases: TGTGCCAGCTCACGAACAGGGGTAAGCAATCAGCCCCAGCATTTT. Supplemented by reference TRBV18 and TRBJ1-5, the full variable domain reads NAGVMQNPRHLVRRRGQEARLRCSPMKGHSHVYWYRQLPEEGLKFMVYLQKENIIDESGMPKERFSAEFPKEGPSILRIQQVVRGDSAAYFCASSRTGVSNQPQHFGDGTRLSIL.

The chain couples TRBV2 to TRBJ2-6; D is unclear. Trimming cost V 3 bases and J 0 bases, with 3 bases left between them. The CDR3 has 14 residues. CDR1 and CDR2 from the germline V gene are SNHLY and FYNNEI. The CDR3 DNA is TGTGCCAGCAGTGACAGCTCTGGGGCCAACGTCCTGACTTTC. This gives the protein CASSDSSGANVLTF. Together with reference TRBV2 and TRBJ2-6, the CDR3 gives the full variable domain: EPEVTQTPSHQVTQMGQEVILRCVPISNHLYFYWYRQILGQKVEFLVSFYNNEISEKSEIFDDQFSVERPDGSNFTLKIRSTKLEDSAMYFCASSDSSGANVLTFGAGSRLTVL.

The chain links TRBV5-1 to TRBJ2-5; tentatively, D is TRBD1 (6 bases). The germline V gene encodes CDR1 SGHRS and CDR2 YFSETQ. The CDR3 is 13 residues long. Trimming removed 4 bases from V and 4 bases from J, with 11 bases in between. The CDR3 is CASSPQGSETQYF. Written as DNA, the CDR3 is TGCGCCAGCAGCCCACAGGGCTCAGAGACCCAGTACTTC.

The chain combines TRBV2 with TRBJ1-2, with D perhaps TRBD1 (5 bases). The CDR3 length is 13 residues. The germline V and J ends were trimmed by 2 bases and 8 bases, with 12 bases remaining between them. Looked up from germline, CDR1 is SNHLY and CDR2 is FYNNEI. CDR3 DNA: TGTGCCAGCAGTGAAAACCGGGCAGGGGGCTACACCTTC. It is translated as CASSENRAGGYTF.

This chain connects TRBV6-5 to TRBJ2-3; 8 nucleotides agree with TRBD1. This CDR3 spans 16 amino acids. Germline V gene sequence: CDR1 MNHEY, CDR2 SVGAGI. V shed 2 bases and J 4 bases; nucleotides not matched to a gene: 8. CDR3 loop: CASSYGPHRGSDTQYF. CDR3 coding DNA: TGTGCCAGCAGTTACGGGCCACACAGGGGGTCAGATACGCAGTATTTT.

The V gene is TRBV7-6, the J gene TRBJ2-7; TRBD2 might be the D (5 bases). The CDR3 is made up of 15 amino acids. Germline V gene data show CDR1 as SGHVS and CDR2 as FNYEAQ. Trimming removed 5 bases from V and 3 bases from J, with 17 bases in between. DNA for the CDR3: TGTGCCAGCAGCCCTACTACGCGGGCCCTCTACGAGCAGTACTTC. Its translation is CASSPTTRALYEQYF.

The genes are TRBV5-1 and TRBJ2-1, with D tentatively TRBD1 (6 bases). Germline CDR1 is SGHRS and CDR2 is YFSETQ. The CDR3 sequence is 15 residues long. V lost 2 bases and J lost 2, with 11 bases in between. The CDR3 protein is CASSFTGNPYNEQFF. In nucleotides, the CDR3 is TGCGCCAGCAGCTTTACAGGGAATCCCTACAATGAGCAGTTCTTC.

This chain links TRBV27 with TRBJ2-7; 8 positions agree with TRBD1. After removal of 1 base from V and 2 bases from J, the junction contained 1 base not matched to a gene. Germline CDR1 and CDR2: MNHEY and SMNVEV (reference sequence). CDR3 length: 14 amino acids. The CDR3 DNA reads TGTGCCAGCAGTTTATACAGGGGGACCTACGAGCAGTACTTC. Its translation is CASSLYRGTYEQYF.

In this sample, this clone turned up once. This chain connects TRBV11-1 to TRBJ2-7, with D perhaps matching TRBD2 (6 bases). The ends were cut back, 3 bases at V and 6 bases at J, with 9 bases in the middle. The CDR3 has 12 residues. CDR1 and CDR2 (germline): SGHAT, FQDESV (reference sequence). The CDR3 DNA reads TGTGCCAGCAGCTTCGAGGGAGGCGAGCAGTACTTC. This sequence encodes CASSFEGGEQYF.

The CDR3 DNA sequence: TGCGCCAGCAGCCAAGATTTAGGGGGTTACACCGGGGAGCTGTTTTTT. Protein sequence: CASSQDLGGYTGELFF. This chain joins TRBV4-1 and TRBJ2-2, with D maybe TRBD1 (6 bases). CDR3 length: 16 amino acids. The V end lost 0 bases, the J end lost 3 bases, and 11 bases lay between the germline ends. Germline loops: CDR1 MGHRA, CDR2 YSYEKL.

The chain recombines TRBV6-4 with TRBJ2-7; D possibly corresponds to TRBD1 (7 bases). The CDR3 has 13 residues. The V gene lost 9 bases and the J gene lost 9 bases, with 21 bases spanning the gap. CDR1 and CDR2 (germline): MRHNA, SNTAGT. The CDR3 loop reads CARTTGKEGGQYF. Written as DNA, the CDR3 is TGTGCCAGGACGACAGGGAAAGAGGGAGGGCAGTACTTC.

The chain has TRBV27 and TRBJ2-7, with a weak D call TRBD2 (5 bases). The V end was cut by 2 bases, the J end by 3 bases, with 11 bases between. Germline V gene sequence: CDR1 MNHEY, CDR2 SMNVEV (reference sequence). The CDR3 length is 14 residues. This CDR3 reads CASSLNPAGYEQYF. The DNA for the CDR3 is TGTGCCAGCAGTTTAAACCCCGCGGGCTACGAGCAGTACTTC.

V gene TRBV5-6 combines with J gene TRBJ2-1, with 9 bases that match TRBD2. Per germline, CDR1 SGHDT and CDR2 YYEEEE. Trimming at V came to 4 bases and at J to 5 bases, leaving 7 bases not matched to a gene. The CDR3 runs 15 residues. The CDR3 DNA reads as TGTGCCAGCAGCCCGGGGACTAGCTACCACAATGAGCAGTTCTTC. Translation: CASSPGTSYHNEQFF.

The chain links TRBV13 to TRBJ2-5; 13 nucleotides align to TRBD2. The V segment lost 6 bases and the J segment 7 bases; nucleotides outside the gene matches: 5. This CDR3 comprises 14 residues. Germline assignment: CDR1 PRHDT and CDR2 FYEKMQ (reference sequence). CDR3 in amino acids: CASRLAGGPRTQYF. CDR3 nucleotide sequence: TGTGCCAGCAGACTAGCGGGGGGGCCGCGGACCCAGTACTTC.

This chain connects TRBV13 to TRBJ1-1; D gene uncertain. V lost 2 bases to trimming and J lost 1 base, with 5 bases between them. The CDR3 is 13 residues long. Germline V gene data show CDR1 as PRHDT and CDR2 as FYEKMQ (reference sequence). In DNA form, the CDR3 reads TGTGCCAGCAGCTTACGACAGAACACTGAAGCTTTCTTT. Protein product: CASSLRQNTEAFF.

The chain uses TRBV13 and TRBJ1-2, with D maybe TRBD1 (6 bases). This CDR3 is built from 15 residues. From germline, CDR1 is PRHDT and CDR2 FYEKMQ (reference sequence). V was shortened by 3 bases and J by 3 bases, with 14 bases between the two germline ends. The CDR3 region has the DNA TGTGCCAGCAGCTTTGGGGAACAGGGTGACTATGGCTACACCTTC. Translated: CASSFGEQGDYGYTF.

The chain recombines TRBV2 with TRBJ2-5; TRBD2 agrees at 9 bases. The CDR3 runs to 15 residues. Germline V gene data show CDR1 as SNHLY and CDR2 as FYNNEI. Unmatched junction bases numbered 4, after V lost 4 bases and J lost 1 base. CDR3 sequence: CASSGSGGSQETQYF. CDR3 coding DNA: TGTGCCAGCAGTGGTAGCGGGGGATCCCAAGAGACCCAGTACTTC.

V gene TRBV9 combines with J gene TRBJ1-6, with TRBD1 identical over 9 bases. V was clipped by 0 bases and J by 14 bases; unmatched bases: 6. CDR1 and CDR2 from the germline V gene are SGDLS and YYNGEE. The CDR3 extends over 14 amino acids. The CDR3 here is CASSVDRTGATLHF. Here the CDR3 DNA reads TGTGCCAGCAGCGTAGATAGGACAGGGGCAACCCTCCACTTT.

The CDR3 nucleotides read TGCGCCAGCAGCTCCACAGGGGAGGTTGGAAACACCATATATTTT. Its translation: CASSSTGEVGNTIYF. The chain couples TRBV5-1 to TRBJ1-3, with 7 bases lining up with TRBD1. Trimming removed 3 bases from V and 3 bases from J; junction bases left unmatched: 6. The CDR3 totals 15 residues. Germline V gene sequence: CDR1 SGHRS, CDR2 YFSETQ. Full variable domain (rest looked up from reference TRBV5-1 and TRBJ1-3): KAGVTQTPRYLIKTRGQQVTLSCSPISGHRSVSWYQQTPGQGLQFLFEYFSETQRNKGNFPGRFSGRQFSNSRSEMNVSTLELGDSALYLCASSSTGEVGNTIYFGEGSWLTVV.

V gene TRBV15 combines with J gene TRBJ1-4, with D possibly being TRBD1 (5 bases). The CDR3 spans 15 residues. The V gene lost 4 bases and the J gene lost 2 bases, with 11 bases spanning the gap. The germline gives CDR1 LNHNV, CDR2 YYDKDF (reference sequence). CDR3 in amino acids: CATSNAGTTNEKLFF. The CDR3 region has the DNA TGTGCCACCAGCAACGCCGGGACTACTAATGAAAAACTGTTTTTT.

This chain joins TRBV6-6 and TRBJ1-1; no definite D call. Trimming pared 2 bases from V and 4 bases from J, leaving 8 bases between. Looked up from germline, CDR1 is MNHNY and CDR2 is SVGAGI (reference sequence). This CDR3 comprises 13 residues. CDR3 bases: TGTGCCAGCAGTTACGCTCGCGCCACTGAAGCTTTCTTT. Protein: CASSYARATEAFF.

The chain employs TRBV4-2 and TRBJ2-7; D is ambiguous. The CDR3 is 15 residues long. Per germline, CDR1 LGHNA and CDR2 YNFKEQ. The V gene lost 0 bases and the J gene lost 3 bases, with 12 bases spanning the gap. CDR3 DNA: TGTGCCAGCAGCCAAGAGGTTGCAGGCGACTACGAGCAGTACTTC. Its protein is CASSQEVAGDYEQYF.